A selection of T cell receptor beta chains follows, all from one sample in a study of beta chain features in type 1 diabetes. The assay was immunoSEQ multiplex PCR, and TCRdb's table has in-frame clones only and misses some. The table shows hundreds of thousands of clones, with around 15% occurring only once. Sequencing was done on a sample of naive CD4+ T cells from blood. These receptors were obtained from a man aged 18 to 30 with type 1 diabetes. The CDR3 runs from the conserved cysteine through the conserved F or W. A D gene is named only where the DNA matches it firmly. Rows may omit the clone size; those that give it use once, few, many or a size class.

>NA|NA|TRBJ2-7|TRBV10-2
TGCGCCAGCAGTGAGTCGATCCAATCGGTAGAGCAGTACTTC
CASSESIQSVEQYF
>few|TRBD1|TRBJ2-1|TRBV5-6
TGTGCCAGCAGCTTGGCCGGGACAGAAATTATCCAGTTCTTC
CASSLAGTEIIQFF
>NA|TRBD1|TRBJ2-2|TRBV18
TGTGCCAGCTCACGACAGGGACACACCGGGGAGCTGTTTTTT
CASSRQGHTGELFF
>once|NA|TRBJ2-7|TRBV10-3
TGTGCCATCAGTGCCAGGGACGCGACCTACGAGCAGTACTTC
CAISARDATYEQYF
>few|TRBD1|TRBJ1-2|TRBV19
TGTGCCAGTAGTAGAAACCGGGACAGGGAGGAGACCTTC
CASSRNRDREETF
>NA|NA|TRBJ2-3|TRBV6-5
TGTGCCAGCAGTTACTCGCAGCCTAGCACAGATACGCAGTATTTT
CASSYSQPSTDTQYF
>NA|NA|TRBJ1-5|TRBV2
TGTGCCAGCACCTCTGCGGGGGGCGGTCAGCCCCAGCATTTT
CASTSAGGGQPQHF
>few|NA|TRBJ1-2|TRBV1
TGCACCAGCAGCCCCCGCGGGGGGTATGGCTACACCTTC
CTSSPRGGYGYTF
>NA|NA|TRBJ1-1|TRBV5-1
TGCGCCAGCAGCGTCCAAATCAGTAACACTGAAGCTTTCTTT
CASSVQISNTEAFF
>NA|NA|TRBJ2-6|TRBV25-1
TGTGCCAGCAGTGCCGCAGGGTCCGGGGCCAACGTCCTGACTTTC
CASSAAGSGANVLTF
>few|NA|TRBJ1-1|TRBV7-2
TGTGCCAGCAGCTTAAGGCAGGGGAACACTGAAGCTTTCTTT
CASSLRQGNTEAFF
>NA|NA|TRBJ1-2|TRBV7-9
TGTGCCAGCAGCCCGGACGCAGTTGCCTATGGCCACACCTTC
CASSPDAVAYGHTF
>few|TRBD1|TRBJ2-5|TRBV5-1
TGCGCCAGCAGCGAAGGGACAGCGGCGGGGACCCAGTACTTC
CASSEGTAAGTQYF
>few|NA|TRBJ2-7|TRBV9
TGTGCCAGCAGCGGCCGGGACTCCCACTACGAGCAGTACTTC
CASSGRDSHYEQYF
>NA|NA|TRBJ1-2|TRBV30
TGTGCCTGGGCGCCAGGCACCTATGGCTACACCTTC
CAWAPGTYGYTF
>few|NA|TRBJ1-2|TRBV18
TGTGCCAGCTCACCCAGAGCAGATCGAGATGGCTACACCTTC
CASSPRADRDGYTF
>NA|TRBD2|TRBJ2-1|TRBV14
TGTGCCAGCAGCCACAATAGACTAGCTATCAATGAGCAGTTCTTC
CASSHNRLAINEQFF
>NA|NA|TRBJ2-2|TRBV9
TGTGCCAGCAGCGTAGACCCTGGGGACACCGGGGAGCTGTTTTTT
CASSVDPGDTGELFF
>few|NA|TRBJ2-6|TRBV6-5
TGTGCCAGCAGTTACGACCTCTCTGGGGCCAACGTCCTGACTTTC
CASSYDLSGANVLTF
>few|NA|TRBJ2-5|TRBV29-1
TGCAGCGTTGGACCCCAAGAGACCCAGTACTTC
CSVGPQETQYF
>few|NA|TRBJ2-3|TRBV5-6
TGTGCCAGCAGCCGCGAAGATACGCAGTATTTT
CASSREDTQYF
>few|NA|TRBJ1-2|TRBV30
TGTGCCTGGGGGGCCTATGGCTACACCTTC
CAWGAYGYTF
>NA|NA|TRBJ1-2|TRBV27
TGTGCCAGCAGTTTAATGTCGGGGGGTAATGGCTACACCTTC
CASSLMSGGNGYTF
>NA|NA|TRBJ1-2|TRBV20-1
TGCAGTGCCGCAGAGGGAGACGGCTACACCTTC
CSAAEGDGYTF
>NA|NA|TRBJ2-1|TRBV30
TGTGCCTGGAGTGTAAGCGCATTGGGGTACAATGAGCAGTTCTTC
CAWSVSALGYNEQFF
>NA|NA|TRBJ2-2|TRBV7-2
TGTGCCAGCACCCAGGGGTGGGGGTTCACCGGGGAGCTGTTTTTT
CASTQGWGFTGELFF
>NA|TRBD1|TRBJ2-3|TRBV5-1
TGCGCCAGCAGCTCCTCCGGGACAGAAACAGATACGCAGTATTTT
CASSSSGTETDTQYF
>few|NA|TRBJ1-2|TRBV30
TGTGCCTGGAGTTTGTCGGGGCAAGGAAACTATGGCTACACCTTC
CAWSLSGQGNYGYTF
>few|NA|TRBJ2-7|TRBV2
TGTGCCAGCCGACAGCCCACCTACGAGCAGTACTTC
CASRQPTYEQYF
>NA|NA|TRBJ2-6|TRBV7-9
TGTGCCAGCAGCCTCCAGGGCGACTCTGGGGCCAACGTCCTGACTTTC
CASSLQGDSGANVLTF
>once|NA|TRBJ2-2|TRBV28
TGTGCCAGCGGGGGGTCCGGTGGCACCGGGGAGCTGTTTTTT
CASGGSGGTGELFF
>few|NA|TRBJ2-5|TRBV10-3
TGTGCCACGACAGCTGGGCGAGAGACCCAGTACTTC
CATTAGRETQYF
>NA|NA|TRBJ2-5|TRBV7-2
TGTGCCAGCAGCTTATTGGCCGGCAGCCAAGAGACCCAGTACTTC
CASSLLAGSQETQYF
>few|NA|TRBJ2-2|TRBV5-1
TGCGCCAGCAGCCCAGACACCGGGGAGCTGTTTTTT
CASSPDTGELFF
>NA|NA|TRBJ1-6|TRBV30
TGTGCCTGGAGTGTACGGGCAGGGGCTAATTCACCCCTCCACTTT
CAWSVRAGANSPLHF
>NA|NA|TRBJ2-3|TRBV5-8
TGTGCCAGCAGCCTACAGAGTACGCAGTATTTT
CASSLQSTQYF
>NA|TRBD2|TRBJ2-7|TRBV14
TGTGCCAGCAGCCAAGGGACTAGCGGGGTGACCTCCTACGAGCAGTACTTC
CASSQGTSGVTSYEQYF
>few|NA|TRBJ1-2|TRBV12-5
TGTGCTAGTGGAACCCGTCTAAGGGATGGCTACACCTTC
CASGTRLRDGYTF